The source of this TCR beta chain is a study of graft-versus-host responses after intestinal transplantation. Whole-study context: Once they had received anti-thymocyte globulin induction, all recipients took tacrolimus and steroids for approximately three years. The study's findings and limits: Those patients showing graft-donor T cell macrochimerism displayed high graft-versus-host to host-versus-graft clonal ratios in allografts. The marrow of recipients harbored GvH clones, and ileum or blood showed some of them first.

The CDR3 has 14 amino acids. Germline CDR1 reads MNHEY; CDR2 reads SVGAGI. TCRdb's table, derived via immunoSEQ multiplex PCR, lists solely in-frame clones and lacks some. The repertoire holds 15,000 to 20,000 clones, over 75% seen once, with approximately 5.5% in the top ten. With regard to this clone: Antigen: not known.

The chain combines TRBV6-5 with TRBJ2-7; 10 positions match TRBD1. The starting material was PBMCs, obtained roughly 110 days after intestinal transplant. The clonotype was recovered from a human patient who received an intestinal transplant, so some T cells may come from the graft donor. This CDR3 is CALDRGQGIFEQYF. The CDR3, as DNA: TGTGCTCTGGACCGGGGACAGGGGATTTTCGAGCAGTACTTC.